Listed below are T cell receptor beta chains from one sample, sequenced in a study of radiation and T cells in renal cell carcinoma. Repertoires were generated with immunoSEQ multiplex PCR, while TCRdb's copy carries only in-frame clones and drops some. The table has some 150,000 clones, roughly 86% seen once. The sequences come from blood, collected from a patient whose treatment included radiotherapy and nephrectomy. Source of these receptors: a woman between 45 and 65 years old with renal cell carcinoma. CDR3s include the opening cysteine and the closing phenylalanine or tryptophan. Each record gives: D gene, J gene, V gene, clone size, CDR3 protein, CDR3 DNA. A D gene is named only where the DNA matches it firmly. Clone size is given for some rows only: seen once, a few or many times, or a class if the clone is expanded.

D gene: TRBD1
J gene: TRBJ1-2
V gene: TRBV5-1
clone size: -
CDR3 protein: CASSPQGAGYGYTF
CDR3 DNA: TGCGCCAGCAGCCCTCAGGGGGCGGGATATGGCTACACCTTC

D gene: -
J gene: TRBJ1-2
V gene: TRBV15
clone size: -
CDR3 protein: CATSRGQSNYGYTF
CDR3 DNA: TGTGCCACCAGCAGAGGACAGTCTAACTATGGCTACACCTTC

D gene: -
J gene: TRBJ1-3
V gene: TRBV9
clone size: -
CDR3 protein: CASTGARSGNTIYF
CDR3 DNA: TGTGCCAGCACCGGGGCCCGCTCTGGAAACACCATATATTTT

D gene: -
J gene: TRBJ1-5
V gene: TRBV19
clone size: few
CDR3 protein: CASNRGQGNQPQHF
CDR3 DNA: TGTGCCAGTAACCGGGGGCAGGGGAATCAGCCCCAGCATTTT

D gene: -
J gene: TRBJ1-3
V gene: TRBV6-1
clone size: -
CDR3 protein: CAIKAEVGSGNTIYF
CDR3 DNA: TGTGCCATTAAAGCAGAGGTGGGCTCTGGAAACACCATATATTTT

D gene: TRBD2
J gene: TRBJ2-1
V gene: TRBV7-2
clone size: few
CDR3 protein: CASSLQTSGGKQFF
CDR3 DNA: TGTGCCAGCAGCCTTCAGACTAGCGGGGGTAAGCAGTTCTTC

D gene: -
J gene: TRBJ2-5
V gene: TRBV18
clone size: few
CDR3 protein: CASSPDVTRIQETQYF
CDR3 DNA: TGTGCCAGCTCACCAGATGTGACTAGAATTCAAGAGACCCAGTACTTC

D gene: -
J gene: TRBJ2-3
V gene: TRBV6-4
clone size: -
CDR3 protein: CASSDQGRVPTDTQYF
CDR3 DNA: TGTGCCAGCAGTGACCAGGGGCGCGTACCCACAGATACGCAGTATTTT

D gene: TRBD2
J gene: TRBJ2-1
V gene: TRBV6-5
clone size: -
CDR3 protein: CATRAGAGLNEQFF
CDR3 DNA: TGTGCCACCCGAGCGGGGGCCGGGTTGAATGAGCAGTTCTTC

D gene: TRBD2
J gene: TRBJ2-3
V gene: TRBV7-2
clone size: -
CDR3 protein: CASSRTSGETDTQYF
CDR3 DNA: TGTGCCAGCAGCCGGACTAGCGGGGAGACAGATACGCAGTATTTT

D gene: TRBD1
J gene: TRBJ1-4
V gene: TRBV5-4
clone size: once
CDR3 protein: CASSPGQTNNEKLFF
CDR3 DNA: TGTGCCAGCAGCCCGGGACAGACCAACAATGAAAAACTGTTTTTT

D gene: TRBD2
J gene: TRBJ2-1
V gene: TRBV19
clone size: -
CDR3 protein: CASSRARLAGGRDEQFF
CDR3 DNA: TGTGCCAGTAGTAGGGCCCGACTAGCGGGGGGACGGGATGAGCAGTTCTTC

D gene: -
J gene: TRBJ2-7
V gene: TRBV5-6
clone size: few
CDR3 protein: CASSLVGDEQYF
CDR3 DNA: TGTGCCAGCAGCTTGGTAGGGGATGAGCAGTACTTC

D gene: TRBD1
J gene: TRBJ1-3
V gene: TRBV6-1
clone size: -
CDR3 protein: CASTDRGKGNTIYF
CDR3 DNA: TGTGCCAGCACCGACAGGGGGAAAGGAAACACCATATATTTT

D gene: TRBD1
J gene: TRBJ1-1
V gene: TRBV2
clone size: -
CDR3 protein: CASGGQGAGTEAFF
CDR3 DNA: TGTGCCAGCGGGGGACAGGGGGCAGGCACTGAAGCTTTCTTT

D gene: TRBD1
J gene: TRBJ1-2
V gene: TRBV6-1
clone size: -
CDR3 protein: CASSEEGGFNYGYTF
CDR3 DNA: TGTGCCAGCAGTGAAGAAGGGGGCTTCAACTATGGCTACACCTTC

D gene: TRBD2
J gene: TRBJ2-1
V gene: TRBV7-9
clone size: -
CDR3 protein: CASSLVERGLSYNEQFF
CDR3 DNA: TGTGCCAGCAGCTTAGTCGAGCGGGGGTTGTCCTACAATGAGCAGTTCTTC

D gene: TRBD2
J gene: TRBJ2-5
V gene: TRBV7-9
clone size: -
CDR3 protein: CASRWDYQETQYF
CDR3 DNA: TGTGCCAGCAGGTGGGACTATCAAGAGACCCAGTACTTC

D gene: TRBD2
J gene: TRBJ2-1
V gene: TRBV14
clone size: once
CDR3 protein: CASSLTGTSAINEQFF
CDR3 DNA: TGTGCCAGCAGCCTTACAGGGACTAGTGCCATCAATGAGCAGTTCTTC

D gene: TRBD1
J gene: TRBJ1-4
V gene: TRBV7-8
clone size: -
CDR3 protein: CASSPFMGQRNEKLFF
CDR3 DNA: TGTGCCAGCAGCCCTTTTATGGGACAGCGTAATGAAAAACTGTTTTTT

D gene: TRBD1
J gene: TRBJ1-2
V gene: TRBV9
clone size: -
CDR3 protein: CASSFGTGDGYTF
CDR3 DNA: TGTGCCAGCAGCTTCGGGACAGGGGATGGCTACACCTTC

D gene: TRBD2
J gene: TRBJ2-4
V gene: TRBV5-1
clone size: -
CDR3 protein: CASSLEASGGTWGKNIQYF
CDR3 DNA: TGCGCCAGCAGCTTGGAGGCTAGCGGGGGGACCTGGGGCAAAAACATTCAGTACTTC

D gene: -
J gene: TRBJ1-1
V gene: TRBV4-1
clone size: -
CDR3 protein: CASSQVGTGEAFF
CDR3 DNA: TGCGCCAGCAGCCAAGTAGGGACGGGTGAAGCTTTCTTT

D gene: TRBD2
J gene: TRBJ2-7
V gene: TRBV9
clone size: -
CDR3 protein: CASSVDAGGIFAYEQYF
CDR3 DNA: TGTGCCAGCAGCGTAGATGCGGGGGGGATTTTCGCCTACGAGCAGTACTTC